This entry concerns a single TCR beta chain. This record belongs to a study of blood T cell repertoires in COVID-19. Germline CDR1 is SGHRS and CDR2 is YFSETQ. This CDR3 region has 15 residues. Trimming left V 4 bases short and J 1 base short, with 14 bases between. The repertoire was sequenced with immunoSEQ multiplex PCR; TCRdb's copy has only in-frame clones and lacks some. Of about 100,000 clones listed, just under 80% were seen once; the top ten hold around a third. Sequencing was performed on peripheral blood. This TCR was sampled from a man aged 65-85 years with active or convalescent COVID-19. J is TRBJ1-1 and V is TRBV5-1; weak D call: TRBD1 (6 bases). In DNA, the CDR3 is TGCGCCAGCAGCCCCCAAACAGGGCCGAACACTGAAGCTTTCTTT. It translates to CASSPQTGPNTEAFF.